The T cell receptor (beta chain) under discussion was sequenced for a study of Tregs in tolerant kidney transplant recipients. Study as a whole: Recipients received nonmyeloablative bone marrow transplants from related graft donors, with transient mixed chimerism.

TCRdb's copy holds only in-frame clones and misses some; the assay was immunoSEQ multiplex PCR. The sample shows tens of thousands of clones, roughly 98% of them seen only once. CD4+CD25+CD127- Tregs, CD4+CD25- non-Tregs, CD4 and CD8 cells were sorted. The germline V gene has CDR1 MDHEN and CDR2 SYDVKM. The CDR3 runs to 13 residues. With 5 bases removed from V and 2 bases from J, the gap between germline ends came to 10 bases. The source material was CD4+ T cells from blood, sampled before the transplant. This rearrangement joins TRBV28 to TRBJ2-7, with D perhaps matching TRBD1 (5 bases). The TCR comes from a human donor who received a combined kidney and bone marrow transplant. The CDR3 region has the DNA TGTGCCAGCAGTACGACAGTCCCCTACGAGCAGTACTTC. It specifies CASSTTVPYEQYF.